Each of the 32 T cell receptor beta chains below was sequenced from the same sample in a study of PD-1 blockade in classical Hodgkin lymphoma. The patients all showed relapse after autologous stem cell transplantation, while their brentuximab vedotin exposure varied. Generated by immunoSEQ multiplex PCR, the TCRdb table keeps only in-frame clones and is missing some. Here the sample spans approximately 37,000 clones, around 78% being singletons. The input for sequencing was peripheral blood mononuclear cells (PBMCs), taken at baseline. The receptor source for this set is a human donor with classical Hodgkin lymphoma.

The V and J genes are TRBV5-5 and TRBJ2-7, with 7 bases fitting TRBD1. The V segment lost 1 base and the J segment 3 bases; nucleotides outside the gene matches: 4. The CDR3 has 14 residues. From germline, CDR1 is SGHKS and CDR2 YYEKEE (reference sequence). CDR3 sequence reads: CASSLRDRVYEQYF. For the CDR3, the DNA is TGTGCCAGCAGCTTGAGAGACAGGGTCTACGAGCAGTACTTC.

The chain has TRBV7-8 and TRBJ1-6; D gene ambiguous. The CDR3 extends over 16 amino acids. Germline lookup yields CDR1 SGHVS and CDR2 FQNEAQ. V lost 1 base to trimming and J lost 4 bases, with 11 bases between them. CDR3 protein: CASSLVPQAYNSPLHF. Here the CDR3 DNA reads TGTGCCAGCAGCTTAGTACCGCAGGCTTATAATTCACCCCTCCACTTT.

In this sample, this clone turned up a few times. The chain uses TRBV6-6 and TRBJ2-1, with no clear D. CDR1 is MNHNY, CDR2 SVGAGI, per germline (reference sequence). This CDR3 has 12 amino acids. The V end lost 5 bases, the J end lost 8 bases, and 10 bases lay between the germline ends. The CDR3, as DNA: TGTGCCAGCAGTCCCCATCTCGATGAGCAGTTCTTC. It specifies CASSPHLDEQFF.

The chain employs TRBV30 and TRBJ1-1; D remains unclear. This CDR3 contains 12 residues. Germline CDR1 GTSNPN, CDR2 SVGIG (reference sequence). V lost 0 bases, J lost 5 bases, and 7 bases lay in between. As DNA, the CDR3 is TGTGCCTGGAGTGTAGGGAGGACTGAAGCTTTCTTT. Residues: CAWSVGRTEAFF.

This chain uses TRBV10-3 with TRBJ2-5, with 9 nucleotides matching TRBD1. CDR1 and CDR2 from the germline V gene are ENHRY and SYGVKD. The CDR3 has 16 residues. V lost 3 bases, J lost 1 base, and 6 bases stayed unmatched. The CDR3 protein is CAISDPGDRAQETQYF. The CDR3 bases are TGTGCCATCAGTGACCCTGGGGACAGGGCCCAAGAGACCCAGTACTTC.

CDR3 bases: TGCGCCAGCAGCCAAGAAGTTGGTGGGGGCTTACCTTACGAGCAGTACTTC. Its translation: CASSQEVGGGLPYEQYF. J is TRBJ2-7 and V is TRBV4-3, with D perhaps matching TRBD1 (6 bases). Germline CDR1 LGHNA, CDR2 YSLEER. This CDR3 region has 17 residues. V was clipped by 0 bases and J by 4 bases, with 19 bases between them.

V and J are TRBV7-2 and TRBJ2-5; D is ambiguous. The germline gives CDR1 SGHTA, CDR2 FQGNSA. V lost 4 bases and J lost 2, with 8 bases in between. The CDR3 runs to 13 residues. The CDR3 sequence is CASSSLVQETQYF. DNA of the CDR3: TGTGCCAGCAGCTCTCTAGTTCAAGAGACCCAGTACTTC.

The gene calls are TRBV11-1 and TRBJ1-1, with TRBD1 matching over 8 bases. After removal of 5 bases from V and 11 bases from J, the junction contained 10 bases not matched to a gene. The V gene's germline CDR1 is SGHAT and CDR2 FQDESV (reference sequence). The CDR3 loop spans 13 amino acids. The CDR3: CASSIRQGSEAFF. DNA for the CDR3: TGTGCCAGCAGCATCCGACAGGGGTCCGAGGCTTTCTTT.

This sequence joins TRBV5-1 and TRBJ1-4, with no clear D. This CDR3 spans 14 amino acids. CDR1 and CDR2 from the germline V gene are SGHRS and YFSETQ. V lost 1 base to trimming and J lost 0 bases, with 4 bases between them. The CDR3 DNA reads as TGCGCCAGCAGCTTGAGTCCAACTAATGAAAAACTGTTTTTT. It translates to CASSLSPTNEKLFF. The full variable domain, rest sourced from reference TRBV5-1 and TRBJ1-4, is KAGVTQTPRYLIKTRGQQVTLSCSPISGHRSVSWYQQTPGQGLQFLFEYFSETQRNKGNFPGRFSGRQFSNSRSEMNVSTLELGDSALYLCASSLSPTNEKLFFGSGTQLSVL.

The chain is built from TRBV7-3 and TRBJ2-4, with D uncertain. The germline gives CDR1 SGHTA, CDR2 FQGTGA. CDR3 length: 9 amino acids. Trimming took off 5 bases at V and 15 bases at J, with 8 bases between the two ends. The CDR3 region is CASSQIRYF. The CDR3 DNA reads TGTGCCAGCAGCCAAATACGGTACTTC.

This clone was counted a few times. This chain connects TRBV9 to TRBJ2-7; 7 positions match TRBD2. The CDR3 runs 15 residues. CDR1 and CDR2 (germline): SGDLS, YYNGEE. The ends lost 4 bases at V and 3 bases at J; junction bases unmatched: 10. In nucleotides, the CDR3 is TGTGCCAGCAGCCCGAGCGGGACGGTTGGCTACGAGCAGTACTTC. Amino acids: CASSPSGTVGYEQYF.

This rearrangement joins TRBV6-6 to TRBJ2-5; TRBD2 agrees at 12 bases. The CDR3 has 15 amino acids. The germline CDR1 and CDR2 sequences are MNHNY and SVGAGI (reference sequence). With 4 bases clipped from V and 9 bases from J, the junction kept 9 bases outside the gene matches. The CDR3, as DNA: TGTGCCAGCAGTTTGCTAGCGGGGGGGTTGGTGGCCCAGTACTTC. Translated: CASSLLAGGLVAQYF.

The genes are TRBV23-1 and TRBJ1-4; D might be TRBD1 (5 bases). TRBV23-1 is assigned to the ORF class and has an uncertain function. With 0 bases removed from V and 2 bases from J, the gap between germline ends came to 16 bases. The CDR3 is 18 amino acids. CDR3 sequence reads: CASSQSVEGMVTNEKLFF. CDR3 coding DNA: TGCGCCAGCAGTCAATCTGTTGAGGGGATGGTGACTAATGAAAAACTGTTTTTT.

This rearrangement joins TRBV4-3 to TRBJ2-5; perhaps D is TRBD1 or TRBD2 (5 bases each). V lost 1 base and J lost 5, with 11 bases in between. Looked up from germline, CDR1 is LGHNA and CDR2 is YSLEER. This CDR3 has 14 residues. The CDR3 sequence: CASSQGGVEETQYF. Here the CDR3 DNA reads TGCGCCAGCAGCCAAGGAGGGGTGGAGGAGACCCAGTACTTC.

The V gene is TRBV5-8, the J gene TRBJ1-2, with 9 bases identical to TRBD1. The germline V gene has CDR1 SGHTS and CDR2 YDEGEE. V dropped 4 bases and J dropped 9; count of bases not matched to a gene: 10. This CDR3 comprises 14 residues. CDR3 DNA sequence: TGTGCCAGCAGCCCGGGGACAGGGAGTGAAAGCTACACCTTC. This gives the protein CASSPGTGSESYTF.

This rearrangement joins TRBV29-1 to TRBJ1-2; tentative D call: TRBD1 (5 bases). V lost 8 bases, J lost 2 bases, and 18 bases lay in between. Per the germline V gene, CDR1 is SQVTM and CDR2 is ANQGSEA. This CDR3 comprises 14 residues. The CDR3 sequence is CSTLTPGGNYGYTF. CDR3 DNA: TGCAGCACCCTAACCCCGGGGGGGAACTATGGCTACACCTTC.

This chain links TRBV21-1 with TRBJ1-5; TRBD1, the table's D call, was not compared with the DNA. TRBV21-1 has pseudogene status. CDR3 length: 14 residues. CDR3 nucleotides: TGTGCCAGCAGTCTAGACAGGGACAGGGAGCCCCAGCATTTT. Protein: CASSLDRDREPQHF.

J is TRBJ2-2 and V is TRBV5-8; D is uncertain. V gave up 0 bases and J gave up 2 bases, with 5 bases separating them. Per germline, CDR1 SGHTS and CDR2 YDEGEE. This CDR3 is built from 14 residues. The CDR3 here is CASSLVPNTGELFF. CDR3 nucleotide sequence: TGTGCCAGCAGCTTGGTCCCAAACACCGGGGAGCTGTTTTTT.

The rearrangement uses TRBV5-5 and TRBJ1-1; no definite D call. The CDR3 sequence is 13 residues long. Germline CDR1 SGHKS, CDR2 YYEKEE (reference sequence). The V and J ends lost 0 bases and 3 bases respectively, with 6 bases between them. The CDR3 DNA is TGTGCCAGCAGCTTGGGGGCATACACTGAAGCTTTCTTT. It encodes CASSLGAYTEAFF. The full variable domain, completed using reference TRBV5-5 and TRBJ1-1, is DAGVTQSPTHLIKTRGQQVTLRCSPISGHKSVSWYQQVLGQGPQFIFQYYEKEERGRGNFPDRFSARQFPNYSSELNVNALLLGDSALYLCASSLGAYTEAFFGQGTRLTVV.

In its sample, this clone was seen once. The gene calls are TRBV21-1 and TRBJ2-7; the tabulated D call, TRBD1, remains unverified against the DNA. TRBV21-1 is a known pseudogene. This CDR3 comprises 19 residues. The CDR3 DNA is TGTGCCAGCAGCAAAGTACCCCGGAAGAGGACAGGGAGGTGGTACGAGCAGTACTTC. Amino acids: CASSKVPRKRTGRWYEQYF.

The chain combines TRBV11-2 with TRBJ2-7; D gene ambiguous. The CDR3 is made up of 13 amino acids. Germline V gives CDR1 SGHAT, CDR2 FQNNGV. V was pared by 5 bases and J by 6 bases, with 14 bases between. The CDR3 is CASSIIVRREQYF. In DNA form, the CDR3 reads TGTGCCAGCAGCATTATTGTCCGGCGCGAGCAGTACTTC.

V and J are TRBV25-1 and TRBJ1-6, with 9 bases fitting TRBD1. Germline CDR1 MGHDK, CDR2 SYGVNS. The V gene end was trimmed by 10 bases and the J gene end by 6 bases; junction bases not matched to a gene: 4. This CDR3 has 13 amino acids. Here the CDR3 DNA reads TGTGCCACCCAGGGACAGGGTAATTCACCCCTCCACTTT. The encoded protein is CATQGQGNSPLHF.

This chain links TRBV5-1 with TRBJ1-1, with D possibly matching TRBD1 (6 bases). The V gene's germline CDR1 is SGHRS and CDR2 YFSETQ. This CDR3 has 15 residues. Trimming stripped 0 bases from V and 4 bases from J, with 13 bases between. The CDR3 loop reads CASSLVGAGSTEAFF. The CDR3 DNA sequence: TGCGCCAGCAGCTTGGTGGGGGCAGGGAGCACTGAAGCTTTCTTT.

The chain combines TRBV7-2 with TRBJ1-2; D perhaps matches TRBD1 (5 bases). There are 13 residues in the CDR3. CDR1 is SGHTA, CDR2 FQGNSA, per germline. The V and J ends lost 2 bases and 4 bases respectively, with 8 bases between them. CDR3 DNA sequence: TGTGCCAGCAGCTTAACAGGCGCCTATGGCTACACCTTC. Protein sequence: CASSLTGAYGYTF.

This chain links TRBV19 with TRBJ2-1, with D unresolved. Germline V CDR1 and CDR2: LNHDA, SQIVND (reference sequence). V gave up 3 bases and J gave up 8 bases, with 5 bases separating them. This CDR3 has 11 amino acids. CDR3: CASSIWDEQFF. The CDR3 DNA follows: TGTGCCAGTAGTATTTGGGATGAGCAGTTCTTC.

The chain uses TRBV18 and TRBJ1-4, with a possible D match to TRBD1 (5 bases). From germline, CDR1 is KGHSH and CDR2 LQKENI. Deletions cut 8 bases from V and 2 bases from J, with 12 bases between. The CDR3 loop spans 14 amino acids. The CDR3 sequence is CASRETATNEKLFF. The CDR3 region has the DNA TGTGCCAGCCGTGAGACAGCGACTAATGAAAAACTGTTTTTT.

The rearrangement uses TRBV2 and TRBJ1-2; TRBD1 might be the D (6 bases). Germline assignment: CDR1 SNHLY and CDR2 FYNNEI. Deletions cut 6 bases from V and 0 bases from J, with 11 bases between. The CDR3 contains 14 residues. CDR3 sequence reads: CASREGGTNYGYTF. The CDR3 region has the DNA TGTGCCAGCAGAGAGGGGGGGACTAACTATGGCTACACCTTC. Full variable domain (missing parts from reference TRBV2 and TRBJ1-2): EPEVTQTPSHQVTQMGQEVILRCVPISNHLYFYWYRQILGQKVEFLVSFYNNEISEKSEIFDDQFSVERPDGSNFTLKIRSTKLEDSAMYFCASREGGTNYGYTFGSGTRLTVV.

The J gene is TRBJ2-5, the V gene TRBV7-2; D is ambiguous. The CDR3 sequence is 14 residues long. Germline V lookup: CDR1 SGHTA, CDR2 FQGNSA. Deletions cut 5 bases from V and 1 base from J, with 11 bases between. The CDR3 coding sequence is TGTGCCAGCAGCAAACAAAAGGGCCAAGAGACCCAGTACTTC. It yields the protein CASSKQKGQETQYF.

The chain couples TRBV7-9 to TRBJ1-2, with 7 bases fitting TRBD1. Unmatched junction bases numbered 10, after V lost 5 bases and J lost 4 bases. The CDR3 length is 15 residues. The germline CDR1 and CDR2 sequences are SEHNR and FQNEAQ (reference sequence). The CDR3 protein is CASSPPGGDSYGYTF. The CDR3, as DNA: TGTGCCAGCAGCCCACCGGGGGGGGACAGCTATGGCTACACCTTC.

This clone appeared a single time. The V gene is TRBV10-3, the J gene TRBJ2-5; 8 nucleotides align to TRBD2. This CDR3 contains 18 residues. Germline CDR1 and CDR2: ENHRY and SYGVKD. The V gene end was trimmed by 0 bases and the J gene end by 7 bases; junction bases not matched to a gene: 16. The CDR3 loop is CAISESPLRGGTTGTQYF. The CDR3 bases are TGTGCCATCAGTGAGTCCCCTCTACGCGGGGGGACGACCGGGACCCAGTACTTC.

This clone was seen more than once but under ten times. The chain couples TRBV4-3 to TRBJ1-2; no reliable D call. The CDR3 runs 16 residues. Per the germline V gene, CDR1 is LGHNA and CDR2 is YSLEER. The ends were cut back, 1 base at V and 5 bases at J, with 17 bases in the middle. The CDR3 spells CASSQVLAGTSYGYTF. The CDR3 DNA is TGCGCCAGCAGCCAAGTGTTGGCAGGAACCAGTTATGGCTACACCTTC.

The gene calls are TRBV2 and TRBJ2-5; D gene unclear. The V and J ends lost 3 bases and 1 base respectively, with 6 bases between them. Germline V gene data show CDR1 as SNHLY and CDR2 as FYNNEI. This CDR3 region has 13 residues. CDR3 nucleotides: TGTGCCAGCAGTGATTTAGTCCAAGAGACCCAGTACTTC. This translates into CASSDLVQETQYF. The complete variable domain, with remaining parts taken from reference TRBV2 and TRBJ2-5, reads EPEVTQTPSHQVTQMGQEVILRCVPISNHLYFYWYRQILGQKVEFLVSFYNNEISEKSEIFDDQFSVERPDGSNFTLKIRSTKLEDSAMYFCASSDLVQETQYFGPGTRLLVL.